This entry is about one T cell receptor beta chain. This clone was counted between two and nine times. Its antigen target is currently unknown. Base qualities are missing; no much larger clone stands one base away. This sample was taken from a study of shared clonotypes between healthy human individuals (dated by TCRdb to 2018 to 2020). With regard to the full study: The cohort included three men and a couple of women between 18 and 49 years of age. Per donor, three plates each were used for CD4 naive and CD4 memory, two for CD8 naive, and one for CD8 memory. To estimate repertoire size and how much clonotypes are shared between individuals, the study performed deep sequencing of blood TCR repertoires from 4 to 6 healthy adults. To increase sequencing depth and limit assay-specific biases, TCR repertoire library preparation and sequencing were carried out by different laboratories using diverse techniques. Leukapheresis yielded between about 0.94 and 9.5 billion PBMCs per donor. What the study reported, not specific to this receptor: Rarefaction of sorted-subset datasets indicated incomplete sequencing despite the large sequencing depth. Because the study included a small number of donors, the genetic and exposure-history diversity represented was limited. Sampling was restricted to blood, and TCR repertoires in tissue are likely to differ from TCR repertoires in blood. Pairwise subsampling led to the expectation that sequencing depth would affect the degree of clonotype sharing among donors. When a handful of donors were compared, the shared fraction of clonotypes was roughly 4.8% for naive CD4, about 4% for naive CD8, 2.3% for memory CD4, and less than 0.5% for memory CD8. Estimated clonotype richness was generally larger for naive than for memory subsets. Compared with non-shared clonotypes, the clonotypes found in all four sorted-subset donors had higher generation probabilities.

Donors were healthy HIV-negative adults with no recently reported acute infections or vaccinations. All donors were Caucasian adults living in Nashville, Tennessee, USA. Magnetic negative selection was used to enrich CD4+ T cells, after which naive cells were positively selected on CD45RA and the negative fraction became the memory subset. After blood collection by leukapheresis, PBMCs were isolated using Ficoll-Histopaque density gradient centrifugation and then cryopreserved in the vapor phase of liquid nitrogen. Analytical flow cytometry was used to check the purity and quantity of every magnetically sorted T cell population. Genomic DNA was isolated from each sorted fraction and quantified by UV absorbance on a Nanodrop 2000c. TCR CDR3 regions were amplified from genomic DNA by multiplex PCR using the deep immunoSEQ assay. Extracted genomic DNA from each cell subset was distributed evenly across all wells of several immunoSEQ 96-well plates, and each plate was treated as a replicate. Each replicate PCR for sorted subsets received about 0.2 ug genomic DNA, equal to tens of thousands of T cell genomes. Purified libraries were measured with a Qubit 3.0 fluorometer, size-checked on a Bioanalyzer 2100, and measured again with the KAPA Library Quantification kit. A separate single-read 150-cycle Illumina NextSeq 550 flow cell was used to sequence each immunoSEQ 96-well plate. For the original study's pipeline: Because the immunoSEQ output held only junctional sequences and lacked quality scores, the filtering could not match the filtering applied to full-length reads. To assign V/J genes and CDR3, sequences were annotated using PyIR, a Python wrapper for IgBLAST v1.9, with IMGT germline references. Reads were removed for weak V/J assignments (E-value above 1e-6), missing CDR3, stop codons, out-of-frame junctions, or ambiguous translated residues. V3J clonotypes were defined as sequences sharing an identical inferred V gene, J gene, and CDR3 amino acid sequence. Percentage overlap between repertoires was calculated by dividing the number of shared unique clonotypes by the size of the smaller repertoire. Richness of each repertoire was evaluated using RTK rarefaction, the Chao1 estimator, and Recon v2.1 estimates of unobserved clonotypes. Generation probabilities were computed with OLGA for all TCRbeta clonotypes obtained by the gDNA method from four donors. The immuneACCESS repertoire file appears here via TCRdb, limited to in-frame rearrangements. These files lack a portion of the clones; in checked studies, under half of the deficit traces to unresolved V genes, and the cause of the others is not known. V and J calls and clone size are copied from that table; D and trimming were computed from the DNA. This sample gives over 850,000 clones in total; around 78% of them show up just once. 0.61% of the sample rests with the top ten.

From a lookup of the germline V gene, CDR1 and CDR2 are SGDLS and YYNGEE. The CDR3, cysteine through phenylalanine, is 13 amino acids long. Only the CDR3 part of the read is kept: 39 bases, read in frame from the first base. V is reduced by 8 bases and J by 2 bases, leaving a spacing of 10 bases between them. The material sequenced was memory CD4+ T cells from PBMCs. The sample's cell subset or site label is to be understood as: CD45RA-negative fraction. The sequence joins TRBV9 to TRBJ2-2; no D gene call is confident. The TCR sequence derives from a man aged 18 to 29 in good health. Some clones in this sample may be carry-over from other donors' samples. The CDR3 corresponds to CASGQSNTGELFF. The DNA sequence is as follows: TGTGCCAGTGGTCAGTCTAACACCGGGGAGCTGTTTTTT.